The 10 T cell receptor beta chains listed next were all sequenced from one sample in a study of blood T cells in healthy people across ages. A second roughly 6 to 12 cycle PCR used barcoded and J-beta primers. TCRdb analysed the 5' RACE reads with MiXCR anew, one entry per CDR3 protein. The sample includes approximately 1.5 million distinct CDR3 sequences, about 32% of them seen just once. The specimen sequenced was blood. Source of these receptors: a woman aged 25-40 years in good health.

This sequence joins TRBV20-1 and TRBJ2-1; D is perhaps TRBD2 (5 bases). Trimming took off 0 bases at V and 2 bases at J, with 17 bases between the two ends. In germline, CDR1 is DFQATT, CDR2 SNEGSKA (reference sequence). CDR3 size: 17 residues. In nucleotides, the CDR3 is TGCAGTGCTAGAGACCTCGGCCCTAGCAGCCCCTACAATGAGCAGTTCTTC. This encodes CSARDLGPSSPYNEQFF.

This chain joins TRBV9 and TRBJ1-5; the D gene is possibly TRBD1 (5 bases). The V and J ends lost 0 bases and 7 bases respectively, with 11 bases between them. CDR1 and CDR2 from the germline V gene are SGDLS and YYNGEE. There are 14 residues in the CDR3. The CDR3 reads CASSVDGGGQPQHF. CDR3 coding DNA: TGTGCCAGCAGCGTAGATGGGGGAGGACAGCCCCAGCATTTT.

The chain recombines TRBV20-1 with TRBJ2-5, with D maybe TRBD2 (6 bases). The CDR3 spans 17 residues. Trimming took 0 bases from V and 5 from J, leaving 22 bases between them. Germline V gives CDR1 DFQATT, CDR2 SNEGSKA (reference sequence). For the CDR3, the DNA is TGCAGTGCTAGAGATGGGGGAGGATTTTCCGGTGTGGAGACCCAGTACTTC. Its translation is CSARDGGGFSGVETQYF.

This clonotype was recorded a few times. The chain carries TRBV29-1 and TRBJ1-4, with TRBD1 matching over 7 bases. V lost 7 bases to trimming and J lost 0 bases; unmatched junction nucleotides: 11. Per the germline V gene, CDR1 is SQVTM and CDR2 is ANQGSEA. There are 16 residues in the CDR3. CDR3 in amino acids: CSARQGTITTNEKLFF. The CDR3, as DNA: TGCAGCGCCCGACAGGGAACCATAACAACTAATGAAAAACTGTTTTTT. Supplemented by reference TRBV29-1 and TRBJ1-4, the full variable domain reads SAVISQKPSRDICQRGTSLTIQCQVDSQVTMMFWYRQQPGQSLTLIATANQGSEATYESGFVIDKFPISRPNLTFSTLTVSNMSPEDSSIYLCSARQGTITTNEKLFFGSGTQLSVL.

The rearrangement uses TRBV28 and TRBJ2-1; D call uncertain. Trimming removed 7 bases at V and 9 bases at J, with 10 bases between. This CDR3 region has 11 residues. Germline-derived CDR1 and CDR2 are MDHEN and SYDVKM. In DNA, the CDR3 is TGTGCCAGCAAGACTTGCGGTGAGCAGTTCTTC. Residues: CASKTCGEQFF.

This clonotype was seen at least ten times. The chain joins TRBV6-6 to TRBJ2-3; D ambiguous. Germline V gives CDR1 MNHNY, CDR2 SVGAGI (reference sequence). V was trimmed by 4 bases and J by 4 bases, leaving 6 bases between them. This CDR3 is 12 amino acids long. The CDR3 DNA sequence: TGTGCCAGCAGTTCAGAGGCAGATACGCAGTATTTT. Its translation is CASSSEADTQYF.

The rearrangement uses TRBV20-1 and TRBJ2-1, with 8 positions matching TRBD2. Germline assignment: CDR1 DFQATT and CDR2 SNEGSKA (reference sequence). Losses at the gene ends were 6 bases for V and 8 bases for J; bases not matched to a gene: 12. CDR3 size: 14 residues. The CDR3: CSAPSAGRGDEQFF. CDR3 nucleotides: TGCAGTGCACCGTCAGCGGGGCGGGGGGATGAGCAGTTCTTC.

This clonotype was detected many times. The gene calls are TRBV4-1 and TRBJ1-5, with a possible D match to TRBD1 (5 bases). Germline loops: CDR1 MGHRA, CDR2 YSYEKL. The CDR3 sequence is 13 residues long. V dropped 4 bases and J dropped 5 bases, with 9 bases sitting between them. CDR3 in amino acids: CASSRPQDQPQHF. The CDR3 bases are TGCGCCAGCAGCCGTCCACAGGATCAGCCCCAGCATTTT.

The rearrangement links TRBV4-1 to TRBJ2-7, with 7 nucleotides matching TRBD2. Germline V gene sequence: CDR1 MGHRA, CDR2 YSYEKL. This CDR3 has 16 residues. V lost 0 bases to trimming and J lost 9 bases; unmatched junction nucleotides: 14. The CDR3 DNA follows: TGCGCCAGCAGCCAAGATAATCAGCGGGATCCCGCTCCGCAGTACTTC. Encoded protein: CASSQDNQRDPAPQYF.

CDR3 sequence reads: CSARGTLRPHNEQFF. In DNA form, the CDR3 reads TGCAGTGCTAGAGGGACTCTTAGACCCCACAATGAGCAGTTCTTC. V is TRBV20-1 and J is TRBJ2-1; D perhaps matches TRBD2 (5 bases). The germline V gene encodes CDR1 DFQATT and CDR2 SNEGSKA (reference sequence). This CDR3 is built from 15 residues. Trimming left V 1 base short and J 5 bases short, with 15 bases between.